A selection of T cell receptor beta chains follows, all from one sample in a study of blood T cell repertoires in COVID-19. Assay: immunoSEQ multiplex PCR; the TCRdb copy retains only in-frame clones and omits some. This sample has some 270,000 clones, with around nine tenths found just once. Sequencing input: peripheral blood. Receptors originate from a woman aged 55-70 years who had recovered from COVID-19. Each CDR3 is given with its conserved first and last residue. Each record gives: clone size, V gene, D gene, J gene, CDR3 DNA, CDR3 protein. The D gene is left open where the match is weak. Size is stated for part of the rows, as once, few or many counts, or as a class when the clone is expanded.

-	TRBV4-1	-	TRBJ1-5	TGCGCCAGCAGCCAGATCGTTAATACAGGGCGAGGCCAGCCCCAGCATTTT	CASSQIVNTGRGQPQHF
-	TRBV6-6	TRBD1	TRBJ1-1	TGTGCCAGCAGTTACTCGGGGGACAGGAGGCTCTTT	CASSYSGDRRLF
once	TRBV4-1	TRBD1	TRBJ1-1	TGCGCCAGCAGGGGGGTCCGGACAGGGGGCATCGGGACTGAAGCTTTCTTT	CASRGVRTGGIGTEAFF
-	TRBV11-2	TRBD1	TRBJ2-5	TGTGCCAGCAGAACAGGGGGGCAAGAGACCCAGTACTTC	CASRTGGQETQYF
-	TRBV7-3	TRBD1	TRBJ2-1	TGTGCCAGCAGCTTAAGGGCCCGACAGGGGATACACAATGAGCAGTTCTTC	CASSLRARQGIHNEQFF
-	TRBV4-2	-	TRBJ1-5	TGTGCCAGCAGCCCCGAAATGTACACAGGACCAACTCAAGCCCAGCATTTT	CASSPEMYTGPTQAQHF
-	TRBV9	TRBD2	TRBJ2-5	TGTGCCAGCAGCGTAGGACTAGCGCTGGTCCAAGAGACCCAGTACTTC	CASSVGLALVQETQYF
-	TRBV6-6	-	TRBJ1-2	TGTGCCAGCAGTGTAGAGGGAAGTTACGGCTACACCTTC	CASSVEGSYGYTF
-	TRBV25-1	-	TRBJ1-5	TGTGCCAGCAGAGGCGCCAGGCTGGAGCCCCAGCATTTT	CASRGARLEPQHF
-	TRBV7-2	-	TRBJ1-1	TGTGCCAGCAGCTTAGAGGCAGGGATTACTGAAGCTTTCTTT	CASSLEAGITEAFF
-	TRBV28	-	TRBJ1-3	TGTGCCAGCAGCCCCTCTCGGAACACCATATATTTT	CASSPSRNTIYF
-	TRBV7-2	TRBD1	TRBJ2-1	TGTGCCAGCAGCTTGGGACAGGGGGAAACTGAGCAGTTCTTC	CASSLGQGETEQFF
-	TRBV7-8	TRBD1	TRBJ1-2	TGTGCCAGCAGCTTAGCGCGAGGAGGGGGCACAACCCGGTATGGCTACACCTTC	CASSLARGGGTTRYGYTF
-	TRBV11-3	-	TRBJ2-2	TGTGCCAGCAGCTTCAGGGATCCCGGGGAGCTGTTTTTT	CASSFRDPGELFF
-	TRBV7-6	TRBD2	TRBJ2-7	TGTGCCAGCAGCCTAAAACCGGGACTAGCGGGGGGGCACGAGCAGTACTTC	CASSLKPGLAGGHEQYF
-	TRBV6-5	TRBD1	TRBJ1-2	TGTGCCAGCAATCGACAGGGGGTCGGTGGCTACACCTTC	CASNRQGVGGYTF
-	TRBV11-2	TRBD1	TRBJ1-2	TGTGCCAGCAGCCTCTCAGGGGGGGGCTACACCTTC	CASSLSGGGYTF
few	TRBV27	TRBD2	TRBJ2-5	TGTGCCAGCAGTTCGCGGGGGGTAGTAGAGACCCAGTACTTC	CASSSRGVVETQYF
-	TRBV28	-	TRBJ1-2	TGTGCCAGCAGTTTCCGCGGTGGCCGGGGCTATGGCTACACCTTC	CASSFRGGRGYGYTF
-	TRBV10-3	-	TRBJ2-6	TGTGCCGCCCAGTCAGGGGATGGGGCCAACGTCCTGACTTTC	CAAQSGDGANVLTF
-	TRBV9	-	TRBJ1-1	TGTGCCAGCAGCGTAGCAGGGTTGGACACTGAAGCTTTCTTT	CASSVAGLDTEAFF
-	TRBV2	TRBD1	TRBJ1-1	TGTGCCAGCAGTCTGATGGGACAGGGGGCTAACACTGAAGCTTTCTTT	CASSLMGQGANTEAFF
-	TRBV10-3	-	TRBJ2-7	TGTGCCATCAGTGAGTCGAGACTGCAGCAGTACTTC	CAISESRLQQYF
-	TRBV7-8	TRBD1	TRBJ2-7	TGTGCCAGCAGCCCAATACAAGACAGGGTCTCCTACGAGCAGTACTTC	CASSPIQDRVSYEQYF
-	TRBV4-1	-	TRBJ2-3	TGCGCCAGCAGCCAGTCCACAGGGAGAGATACGCAGTATTTT	CASSQSTGRDTQYF